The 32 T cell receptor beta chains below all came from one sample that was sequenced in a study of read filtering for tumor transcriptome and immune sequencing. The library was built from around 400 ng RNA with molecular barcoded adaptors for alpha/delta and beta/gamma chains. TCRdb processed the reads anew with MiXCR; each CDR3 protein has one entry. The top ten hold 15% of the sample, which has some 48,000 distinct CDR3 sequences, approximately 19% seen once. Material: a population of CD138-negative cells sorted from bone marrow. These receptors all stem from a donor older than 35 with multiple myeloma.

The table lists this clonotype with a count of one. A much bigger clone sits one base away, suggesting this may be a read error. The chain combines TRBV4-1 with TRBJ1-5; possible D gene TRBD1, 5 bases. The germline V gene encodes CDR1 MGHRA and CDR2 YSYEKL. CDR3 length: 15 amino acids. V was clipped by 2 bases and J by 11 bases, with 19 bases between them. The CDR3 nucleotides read TGCGCCAGCAGCCAAAAGCGGCAGGGTCTCACGGCCCAGCATTTT. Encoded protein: CASSQKRQGLTAQHF.

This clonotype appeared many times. The CDR3 DNA follows: TGTGCCAGCAGCTTACAGAAAAACACCGGGGAGCTGTTTTTT. Its protein product is CASSLQKNTGELFF. The chain recombines TRBV7-2 with TRBJ2-2; D gene ambiguous. This CDR3 spans 14 amino acids. Trimming shortened V by 2 bases and J by 2 bases, and 6 bases separated the two germline ends. Germline V gene data show CDR1 as SGHTA and CDR2 as FQGNSA.

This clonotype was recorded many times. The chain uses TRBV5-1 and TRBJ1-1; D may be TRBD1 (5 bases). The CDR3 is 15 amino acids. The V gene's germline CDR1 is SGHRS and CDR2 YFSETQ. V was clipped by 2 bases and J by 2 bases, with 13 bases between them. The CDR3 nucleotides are TGCGCCAGCAGCTTAATGGGACTACCTAACACTGAAGCTTTCTTT. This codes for CASSLMGLPNTEAFF.

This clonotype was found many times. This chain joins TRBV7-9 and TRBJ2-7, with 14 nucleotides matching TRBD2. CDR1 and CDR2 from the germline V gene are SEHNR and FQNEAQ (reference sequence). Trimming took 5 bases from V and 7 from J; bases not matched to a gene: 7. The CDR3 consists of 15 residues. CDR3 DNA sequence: TGTGCCAGCAGCCCAGCGGGACTAGCGGGAGAAGAGCAGTACTTC. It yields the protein CASSPAGLAGEEQYF.

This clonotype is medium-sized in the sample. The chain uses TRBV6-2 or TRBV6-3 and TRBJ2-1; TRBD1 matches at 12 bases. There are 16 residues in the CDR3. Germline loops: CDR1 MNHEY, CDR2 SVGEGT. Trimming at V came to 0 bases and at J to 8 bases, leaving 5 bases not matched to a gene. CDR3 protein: CASSYSRGQGADEQFF. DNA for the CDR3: TGTGCCAGCAGTTACTCGAGGGGACAGGGGGCCGATGAGCAGTTCTTC.

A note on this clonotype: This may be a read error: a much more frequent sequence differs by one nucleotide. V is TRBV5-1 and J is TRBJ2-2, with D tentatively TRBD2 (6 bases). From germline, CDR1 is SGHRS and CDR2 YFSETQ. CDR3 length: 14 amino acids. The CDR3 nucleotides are TGCGCCGGCAGCTTGGAGGGCAGTAGCGGGGAGCTGTTTTTT. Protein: CAGSLEGSSGELFF. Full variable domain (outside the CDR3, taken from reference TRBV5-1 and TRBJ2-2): KAGVTQTPRYLIKTRGQQVTLSCSPISGHRSVSWYQQTPGQGLQFLFEYFSETQRNKGNFPGRFSGRQFSNSRSEMNVSTLELGDSALYLCAGSLEGSSGELFFGEGSRLTVL.

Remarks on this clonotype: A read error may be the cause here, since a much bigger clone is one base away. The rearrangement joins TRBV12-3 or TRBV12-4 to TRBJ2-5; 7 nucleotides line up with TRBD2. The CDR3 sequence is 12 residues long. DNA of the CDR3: TGTGCCAGCAACTGGGAGGGAGAGGCCCAGTACTTC. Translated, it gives CASNWEGEAQYF.

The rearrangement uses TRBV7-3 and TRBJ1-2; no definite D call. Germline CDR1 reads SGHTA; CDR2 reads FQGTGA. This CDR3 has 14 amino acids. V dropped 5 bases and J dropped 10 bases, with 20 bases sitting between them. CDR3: CASSPWTGHDAYTF. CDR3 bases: TGTGCCAGCAGCCCTTGGACCGGTCACGATGCCTACACCTTC.

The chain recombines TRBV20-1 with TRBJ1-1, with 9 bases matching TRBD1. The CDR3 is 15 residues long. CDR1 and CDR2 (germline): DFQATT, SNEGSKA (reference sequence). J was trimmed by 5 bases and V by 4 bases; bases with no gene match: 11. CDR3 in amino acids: CSAIGTGYRETEAFF. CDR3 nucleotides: TGCAGTGCTATCGGGACAGGGTATCGAGAAACTGAAGCTTTCTTT.

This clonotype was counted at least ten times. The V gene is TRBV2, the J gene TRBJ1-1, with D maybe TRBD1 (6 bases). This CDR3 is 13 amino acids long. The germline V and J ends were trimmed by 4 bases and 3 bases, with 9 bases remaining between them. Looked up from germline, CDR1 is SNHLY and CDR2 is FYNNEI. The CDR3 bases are TGTGCCAGCAGTGTTCAGGGGTACACTGAAGCTTTCTTT. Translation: CASSVQGYTEAFF.

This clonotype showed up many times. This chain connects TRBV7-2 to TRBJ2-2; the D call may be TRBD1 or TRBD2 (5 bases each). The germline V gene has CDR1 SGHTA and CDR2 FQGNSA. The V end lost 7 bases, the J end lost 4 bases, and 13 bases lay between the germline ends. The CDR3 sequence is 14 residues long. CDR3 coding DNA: TGTGCCAGCAAGGGGACCAGAATCACCGGGGAGCTGTTTTTT. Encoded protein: CASKGTRITGELFF.

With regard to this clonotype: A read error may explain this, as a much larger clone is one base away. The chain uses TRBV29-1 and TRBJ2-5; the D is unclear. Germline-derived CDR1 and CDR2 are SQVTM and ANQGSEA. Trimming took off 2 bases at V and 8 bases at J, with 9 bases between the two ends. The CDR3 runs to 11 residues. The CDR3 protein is CSVEPDGTQYF. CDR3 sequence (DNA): TGCAGCGTTGAACCCGACGGTACCCAGTACTTC.

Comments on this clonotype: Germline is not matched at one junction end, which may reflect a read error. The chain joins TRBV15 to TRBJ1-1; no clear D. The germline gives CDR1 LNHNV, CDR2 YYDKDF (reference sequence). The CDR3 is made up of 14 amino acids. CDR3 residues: CATSRENLSTEASF. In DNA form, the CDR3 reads TGTGCCACCAGCAGAGAAAACTTGAGCACTGAAGCTTCCTTT.

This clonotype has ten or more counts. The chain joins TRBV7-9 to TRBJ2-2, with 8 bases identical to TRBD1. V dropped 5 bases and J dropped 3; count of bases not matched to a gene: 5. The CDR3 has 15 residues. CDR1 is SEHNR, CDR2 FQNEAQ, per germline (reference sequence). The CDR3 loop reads CASSPRGLDTGELFF. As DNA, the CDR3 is TGTGCCAGCAGCCCCAGGGGGCTGGACACCGGGGAGCTGTTTTTT.

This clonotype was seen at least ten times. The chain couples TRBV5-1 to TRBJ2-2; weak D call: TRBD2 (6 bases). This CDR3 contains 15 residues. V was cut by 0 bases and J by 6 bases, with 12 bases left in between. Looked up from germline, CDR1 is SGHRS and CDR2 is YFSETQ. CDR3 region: CASSLGDSLPGELFF. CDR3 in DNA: TGCGCCAGCAGCTTGGGGGACTCCTTGCCCGGGGAGCTGTTTTTT.

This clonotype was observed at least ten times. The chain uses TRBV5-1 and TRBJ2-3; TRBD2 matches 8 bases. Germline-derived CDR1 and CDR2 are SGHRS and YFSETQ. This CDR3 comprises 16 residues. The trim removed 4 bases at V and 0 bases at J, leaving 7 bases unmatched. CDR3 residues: CASSPLAGASTDTQYF. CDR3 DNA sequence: TGCGCCAGCAGCCCTCTAGCGGGCGCCAGCACAGATACGCAGTATTTT.

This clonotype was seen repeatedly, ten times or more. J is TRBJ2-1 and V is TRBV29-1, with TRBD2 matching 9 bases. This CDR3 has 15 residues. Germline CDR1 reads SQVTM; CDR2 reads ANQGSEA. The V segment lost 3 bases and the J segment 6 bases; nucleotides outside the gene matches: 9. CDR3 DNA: TGCAGCGTTGATTTAGGACTAGCGTCAGGCAATGAGCAGTTCTTC. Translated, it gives CSVDLGLASGNEQFF.

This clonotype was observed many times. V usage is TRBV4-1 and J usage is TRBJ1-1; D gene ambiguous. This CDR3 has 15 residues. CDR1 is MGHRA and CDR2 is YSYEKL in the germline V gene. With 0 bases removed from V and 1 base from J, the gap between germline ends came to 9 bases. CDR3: CASSQEGRENTEAFF. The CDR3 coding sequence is TGCGCCAGCAGCCAAGAGGGCAGAGAGAACACTGAAGCTTTCTTT.

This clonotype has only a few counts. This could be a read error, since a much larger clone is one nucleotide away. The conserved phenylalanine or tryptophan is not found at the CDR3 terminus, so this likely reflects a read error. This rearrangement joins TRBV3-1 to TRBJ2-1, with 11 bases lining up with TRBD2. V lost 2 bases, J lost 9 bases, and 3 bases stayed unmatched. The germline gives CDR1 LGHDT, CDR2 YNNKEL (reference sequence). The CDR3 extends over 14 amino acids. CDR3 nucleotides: TGTGCCAGCAGCCAATCCGGGACTAGCGGTGAGCAGTTCTCC. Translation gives CASSQSGTSGEQFS.

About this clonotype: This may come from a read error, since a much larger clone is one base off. The CDR3 DNA reads as TGTGCCAGCAGGCCGCGGGAGGGAACTCTACACGAGCAGTACTTC. Protein product: CASRPREGTLHEQYF. This chain joins TRBV2 and TRBJ2-7; 9 positions match TRBD2. Per the germline V gene, CDR1 is SNHLY and CDR2 is FYNNEI. The length of the CDR3 is 15 residues. V was pared by 6 bases and J by 5 bases, with 11 bases of the junction left unmatched.

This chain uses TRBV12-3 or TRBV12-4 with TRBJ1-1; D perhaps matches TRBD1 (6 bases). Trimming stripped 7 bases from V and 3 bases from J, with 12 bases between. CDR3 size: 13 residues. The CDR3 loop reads CASIRRTDTEAFF. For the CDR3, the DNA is TGTGCCAGCATTCGACGGACAGACACTGAAGCTTTCTTT.

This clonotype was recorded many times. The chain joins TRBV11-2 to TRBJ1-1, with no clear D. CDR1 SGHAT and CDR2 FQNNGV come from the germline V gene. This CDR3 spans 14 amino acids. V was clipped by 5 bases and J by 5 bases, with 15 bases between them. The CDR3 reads CASSAQRLRTEAFF. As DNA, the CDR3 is TGTGCCAGCAGCGCCCAACGCCTAAGGACTGAAGCTTTCTTT.

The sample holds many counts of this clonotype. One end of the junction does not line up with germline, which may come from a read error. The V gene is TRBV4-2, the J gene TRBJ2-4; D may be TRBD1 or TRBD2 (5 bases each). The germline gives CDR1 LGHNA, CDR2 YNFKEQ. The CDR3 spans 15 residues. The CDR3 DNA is TGTGCCAGCAGCCAGAGGGAGAGGGGCGCCACGGAGCAACTCTTC. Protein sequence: CASSQRERGATEQLF.

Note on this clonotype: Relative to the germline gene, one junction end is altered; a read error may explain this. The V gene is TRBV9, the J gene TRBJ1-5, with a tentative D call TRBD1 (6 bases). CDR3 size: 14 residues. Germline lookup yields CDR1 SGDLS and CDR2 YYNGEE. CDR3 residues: CTSSQEQGYQPQHF. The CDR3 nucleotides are TGTACCAGCAGCCAGGAACAGGGATATCAGCCCCAGCATTTT.

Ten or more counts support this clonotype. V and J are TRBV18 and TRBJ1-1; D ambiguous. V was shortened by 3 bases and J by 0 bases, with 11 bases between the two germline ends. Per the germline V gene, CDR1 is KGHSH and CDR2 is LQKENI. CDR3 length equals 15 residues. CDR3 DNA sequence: TGTGCCAGCTCACCCGGACGGAGGATGAACACTGAAGCTTTCTTT. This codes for CASSPGRRMNTEAFF.

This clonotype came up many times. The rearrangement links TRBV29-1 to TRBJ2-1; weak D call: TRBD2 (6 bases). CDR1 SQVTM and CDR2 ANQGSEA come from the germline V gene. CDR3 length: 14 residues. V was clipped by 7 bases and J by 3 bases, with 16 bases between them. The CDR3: CSAPGRGGYNEQFF. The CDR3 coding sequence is TGCAGCGCCCCAGGGCGGGGAGGCTACAATGAGCAGTTCTTC.

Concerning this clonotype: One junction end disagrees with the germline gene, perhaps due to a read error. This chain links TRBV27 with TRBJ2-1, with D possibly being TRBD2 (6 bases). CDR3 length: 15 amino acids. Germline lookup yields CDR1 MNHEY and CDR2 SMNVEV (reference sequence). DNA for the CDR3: TGTGCCCGCAGCAAGCCGGAACTAGCCGAAGATGAGCAGTTCTTC. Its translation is CARSKPELAEDEQFF.

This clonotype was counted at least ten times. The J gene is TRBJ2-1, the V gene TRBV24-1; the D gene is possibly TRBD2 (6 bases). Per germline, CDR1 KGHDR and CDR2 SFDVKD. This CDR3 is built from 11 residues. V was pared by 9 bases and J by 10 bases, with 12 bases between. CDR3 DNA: TGTGCCACCGGTAAAAGCGGGGAGCAGTTCTTC. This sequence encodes CATGKSGEQFF.

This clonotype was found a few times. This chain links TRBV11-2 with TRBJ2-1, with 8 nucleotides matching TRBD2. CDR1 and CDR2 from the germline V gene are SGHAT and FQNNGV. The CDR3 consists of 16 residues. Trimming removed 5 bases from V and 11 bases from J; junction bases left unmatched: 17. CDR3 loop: CASSPSPPTSGKKQFF. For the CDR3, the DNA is TGTGCCAGCAGCCCTTCCCCCCCCACTAGCGGCAAGAAGCAGTTCTTC.

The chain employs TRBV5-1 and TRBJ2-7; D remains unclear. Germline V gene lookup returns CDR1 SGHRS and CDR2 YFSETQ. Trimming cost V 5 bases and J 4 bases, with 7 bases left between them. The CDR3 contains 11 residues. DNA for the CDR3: TGCGCCAGCAGGTCTGGGTACGAGCAGTACTTC. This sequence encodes CASRSGYEQYF.

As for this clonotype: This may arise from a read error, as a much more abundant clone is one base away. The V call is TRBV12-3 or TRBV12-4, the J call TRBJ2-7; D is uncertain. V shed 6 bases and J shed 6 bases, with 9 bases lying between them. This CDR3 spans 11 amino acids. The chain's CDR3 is CASRTRREQYF. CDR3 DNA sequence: TGTGCCAGCAGGACAAGGCGCGAGCAGTACTTC.

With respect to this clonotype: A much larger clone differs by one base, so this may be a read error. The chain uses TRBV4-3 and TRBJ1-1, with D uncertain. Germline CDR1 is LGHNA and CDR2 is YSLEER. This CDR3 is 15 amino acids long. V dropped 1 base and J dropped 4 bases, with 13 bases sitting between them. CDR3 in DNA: TGCGCCAGCAGCCAAGGCCACGCTTCGATCACTGAAGCTTTCTTT. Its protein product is CASSQGHASITEAFF.